This entry lists 28 T cell receptor beta chains sequenced from one sample in a study. TCRdb itself ran the RT-PCR reads through MiXCR, one entry per CDR3 protein. The repertoire includes more than 600,000 distinct CDR3 sequences, approximately 15% of them detected once, and roughly 3.9% sits in the top ten. The sample was memory CD4+ T cells from blood. The receptors stem from a female donor in good health, serving as a healthy control.

This clonotype has only a few counts. The CDR3 coding sequence is TGTGCCAGCAGCCTAGACAGGGTACGAAGCACTGAAGCTTTCTTT. Translation: CASSLDRVRSTEAFF. The chain recombines TRBV7-2 with TRBJ1-1; 7 nucleotides align to TRBD1. J was trimmed by 4 bases and V by 5 bases; bases with no gene match: 10. Germline CDR1 reads SGHTA; CDR2 reads FQGNSA. The CDR3 spans 15 residues.

This clonotype was seen a few times. The chain links TRBV4-2 to TRBJ1-2; perhaps TRBD1 as D (6 bases). The germline V gene encodes CDR1 LGHNA and CDR2 YNFKEQ. The CDR3 consists of 17 residues. V lost 0 bases and J 7 bases, leaving 21 bases between the germline ends. The CDR3: CASSQDTGLNVQRGYTF. The CDR3 coding sequence is TGTGCCAGCAGCCAAGATACAGGGCTGAATGTGCAACGTGGCTACACCTTC.

This clonotype came up a few times. The chain joins TRBV5-1 to TRBJ2-7; unclear D gene. The CDR3 has 17 residues. CDR1 SGHRS and CDR2 YFSETQ come from the germline V gene. Trimming removed 0 bases from V and 3 bases from J, with 19 bases in between. The CDR3 bases are TGCGCCAGCAGCTTGGCCGGAATTGAAGATCGGAGCTACGAGCAGTACTTC. Its protein product is CASSLAGIEDRSYEQYF.

CDR3 in DNA: TGTGCCACCAGCAGACCGCCGTGGGTGGGGGAGTCCTACAATGAGCAGTTCTTC. It is translated as CATSRPPWVGESYNEQFF. J is TRBJ2-1 and V is TRBV15; D may match TRBD1 or TRBD2 (5 bases each). CDR1 and CDR2 (germline): LNHNV, YYDKDF (reference sequence). Trimming cost V 2 bases and J 1 base, with 18 bases left between them. The CDR3 totals 18 residues. Full variable domain (missing parts from reference TRBV15 and TRBJ2-1): DAMVIQNPRYQVTQFGKPVTLSCSQTLNHNVMYWYQQKSSQAPKLLFHYYDKDFNNEADTPDNFQSRRPNTSFCFLDIRSPGLGDTAMYLCATSRPPWVGESYNEQFFGPGTRLTVL.

This clonotype was counted ten times or more. V is TRBV2 and J is TRBJ2-7; D is unresolved. Germline V gives CDR1 SNHLY, CDR2 FYNNEI. This CDR3 comprises 13 residues. Trimming removed 7 bases from V and 3 bases from J, with 13 bases in between. DNA for the CDR3: TGTGCCAGCAAGTACCGGGTACGCTACGAGCAGTACTTC. Protein product: CASKYRVRYEQYF.

CDR3 coding DNA: TGTGCCAGCAGCTTAGGAAGGAGAGTTTACGAGCAGTACTTC. Translating it yields CASSLGRRVYEQYF. This rearrangement joins TRBV7-2 to TRBJ2-7, with D hard to call. V lost 1 base and J lost 4, with 11 bases in between. CDR3 size: 14 residues. Germline V CDR1 and CDR2: SGHTA, FQGNSA.

The chain has TRBV5-6 and TRBJ1-1; weak D call: TRBD1 (5 bases). V dropped 2 bases and J dropped 7 bases, with 12 bases sitting between them. The CDR3 is 13 residues long. Germline assignment: CDR1 SGHDT and CDR2 YYEEEE. CDR3 sequence: CASSLTGPLEAFF. DNA for the CDR3: TGTGCCAGCAGCTTAACAGGACCCCTTGAAGCTTTCTTT.

This clonotype has a handful of counts. V gene TRBV30 combines with J gene TRBJ1-1; tentative D call: TRBD1 (5 bases). Germline CDR1 and CDR2: GTSNPN and SVGIG (reference sequence). V lost 1 base and J lost 2, with 8 bases in between. CDR3 size: 13 residues. CDR3 in DNA: TGTGCCTGGAGTGACAGGCGTAACACTGAAGCTTTCTTT. Residues: CAWSDRRNTEAFF.

The V call is TRBV7-2, the J call TRBJ2-5; 9 nucleotides match TRBD2. This CDR3 is 16 amino acids long. Germline CDR1 reads SGHTA; CDR2 reads FQGNSA. V was pared by 4 bases and J by 7 bases, with 13 bases of the junction left unmatched. In DNA, the CDR3 is TGTGCCAGCAGCTCTAGGTCGCGGGGGGGGGCTGGGACCCAGTACTTC. Protein sequence: CASSSRSRGGAGTQYF.

This clonotype was detected a few times. This chain connects TRBV24-1 to TRBJ1-5, with D possibly being TRBD1 (5 bases). The CDR3 runs 15 residues. The germline V gene has CDR1 KGHDR and CDR2 SFDVKD. Trimming took off 3 bases at V and 1 base at J, with 9 bases between the two ends. The CDR3 region has the DNA TGTGCCACCAGTGATCCCCGGGACAGCAATCAGCCCCAGCATTTT. This codes for CATSDPRDSNQPQHF.

The chain joins TRBV19 to TRBJ2-1; the match to TRBD2 covers 13 bases. The CDR3 has 14 amino acids. The germline CDR1 and CDR2 sequences are LNHDA and SQIVND (reference sequence). Trimming at V came to 9 bases and at J to 8 bases, leaving 7 bases not matched to a gene. CDR3 bases: TGTGCCAGCTCATGGACTAGCGGGAGTGATGAGCAGTTCTTC. This translates into CASSWTSGSDEQFF. Full variable domain (remainder filled in from reference TRBV19 and TRBJ2-1): DGGITQSPKYLFRKEGQNVTLSCEQNLNHDAMYWYRQDPGQGLRLIYYSQIVNDFQKGDIAEGYSVSREKKESFPLTVTSAQKNPTAFYLCASSWTSGSDEQFFGPGTRLTVL.

This clonotype has a handful of counts. This chain joins TRBV20-1 and TRBJ1-1; D possibly corresponds to TRBD1 (6 bases). The CDR3 spans 13 residues. CDR1 is DFQATT, CDR2 SNEGSKA, per germline (reference sequence). Trimming left V 3 bases short and J 1 base short, with 9 bases between. The CDR3 region is CSASAGANTEAFF. CDR3 DNA: TGCAGTGCTAGTGCAGGGGCGAACACTGAAGCTTTCTTT.

This clonotype was counted at least ten times. The chain uses TRBV7-2 and TRBJ2-7; D is perhaps TRBD2 (6 bases). Germline V gene data show CDR1 as SGHTA and CDR2 as FQGNSA. The CDR3 spans 13 residues. The V gene lost 7 bases and the J gene lost 7 bases, with 17 bases spanning the gap. In nucleotides, the CDR3 is TGTGCCAGCACCCCGGGAGAGGTGGGTGAGCAGTACTTC. Amino acids: CASTPGEVGEQYF.

In this sample, this clonotype turned up a few times. The rearrangement joins TRBV9 to TRBJ2-5; D ambiguous. Germline V gene data show CDR1 as SGDLS and CDR2 as YYNGEE. This CDR3 is built from 13 residues. Trimming left V 3 bases short and J 5 bases short, with 11 bases between. The chain's CDR3 is CASSAGGSETQYF. In DNA form, the CDR3 reads TGTGCCAGCAGCGCCGGCGGCTCTGAGACCCAGTACTTC. The full variable domain, rest sourced from reference TRBV9 and TRBJ2-5, is DSGVTQTPKHLITATGQRVTLRCSPRSGDLSVYWYQQSLDQGLQFLIQYYNGEERAKGNILERFSAQQFPDLHSELNLSSLELGDSALYFCASSAGGSETQYFGPGTRLLVL.

The chain recombines TRBV7-2 with TRBJ1-5, with D tentatively TRBD1 (5 bases). Germline V gene sequence: CDR1 SGHTA, CDR2 FQGNSA. The CDR3 contains 17 residues. V lost 3 bases and J lost 3, with 18 bases in between. In nucleotides, the CDR3 is TGTGCCAGCAGCTTGGGAGCGGGACGGCGAGACAATCAGCCCCAGCATTTT. Protein sequence: CASSLGAGRRDNQPQHF.

The rearrangement uses TRBV28 and TRBJ2-1; D gene uncertain. Germline V gene sequence: CDR1 MDHEN, CDR2 SYDVKM. The CDR3 length is 12 residues. Trimming removed 5 bases at V and 8 bases at J, with 10 bases between. CDR3 bases: TGTGCCAGCAGTCCGATGTACGATGAGCAGTTCTTC. As protein: CASSPMYDEQFF.

This clonotype was counted at least ten times. DNA of the CDR3: TGCAGTGCTACACGACAGGGGGTCTACACTGAAGCTTTCTTT. Translated: CSATRQGVYTEAFF. V gene TRBV20-1 combines with J gene TRBJ1-1, with 9 positions matching TRBD1. The J segment lost 3 bases and the V segment lost 4 bases, leaving 6 bases of the junction unmatched. CDR3 length equals 14 residues. CDR1 is DFQATT, CDR2 SNEGSKA, per germline (reference sequence).

This clonotype has a count of ten or more. The rearrangement uses TRBV12-3 or TRBV12-4 and TRBJ1-2; weak D call: TRBD1 (6 bases). Between the trimmed V and J ends, which lost 6 bases and 0 bases, there was a span of 14 bases. CDR3 length: 15 residues. CDR3 nucleotides: TGTGCCAGCAGCTACGGACAGTTCGCTAACTATGGCTACACCTTC. It translates to CASSYGQFANYGYTF.

This clonotype has only a few counts. This sequence joins TRBV5-5 and TRBJ2-5; tentative D call: TRBD1 (6 bases). The germline CDR1 and CDR2 sequences are SGHKS and YYEKEE (reference sequence). V was pared by 3 bases and J by 5 bases, with 17 bases between. CDR3 size: 15 residues. The CDR3 DNA reads TGTGCCAGCAGCTCGCAGGGGTTGTTTCGCGAGACCCAGTACTTC. Translation: CASSSQGLFRETQYF.

This clonotype has only a few counts. The chain recombines TRBV7-6 with TRBJ2-1, with 12 nucleotides matching TRBD1. This CDR3 has 17 amino acids. V gave up 5 bases and J gave up 7 bases; unmatched junction bases: 12. The V gene's germline CDR1 is SGHVS and CDR2 FNYEAQ. The chain's CDR3 is CASSPKPGQGASNEQFF. In nucleotides, the CDR3 is TGTGCCAGCAGCCCAAAGCCGGGACAGGGGGCGAGTAATGAGCAGTTCTTC. Full variable domain (rest looked up from reference TRBV7-6 and TRBJ2-1): GAGVSQSPRYKVTKRGQDVALRCDPISGHVSLYWYRQALGQGPEFLTYFNYEAQQDKSGLPNDRFSAERPEGSISTLTIQRTEQRDSAMYRCASSPKPGQGASNEQFFGPGTRLTVL.

Ten or more counts support this clonotype. CDR3 sequence (DNA): TGTGCCAGCAGCTTACCGGGGGCACCCTACAATGAGCAGTTCTTC. Its protein product is CASSLPGAPYNEQFF. This chain uses TRBV7-2 with TRBJ2-1, with D perhaps matching TRBD1 or TRBD2 (6 bases each). CDR3 length: 15 amino acids. The V and J ends lost 2 bases and 2 bases respectively, with 10 bases between them. CDR1 and CDR2 from the germline V gene are SGHTA and FQGNSA. The whole variable domain, remainder taken from reference TRBV7-2 and TRBJ2-1, is GAGVSQSPSNKVTEKGKDVELRCDPISGHTALYWYRQSLGQGLEFLIYFQGNSAPDKSGLPSDRFSAERTGGSVSTLTIQRTQQEDSAVYLCASSLPGAPYNEQFFGPGTRLTVL.

This clonotype was counted ten times or more. This chain connects TRBV4-3 to TRBJ2-3, with a weak D call TRBD2 (5 bases). Trimming stripped 4 bases from V and 5 bases from J, with 16 bases between. Germline lookup yields CDR1 LGHNA and CDR2 YSLEER. There are 15 residues in the CDR3. The DNA for the CDR3 is TGCGCCAGCAGCCCGGGGAATCTTCGGGGAGATACGCAGTATTTT. It codes for CASSPGNLRGDTQYF.

This clonotype was seen a few times. V and J are TRBV30 and TRBJ2-7, with 7 bases fitting TRBD2. Trimming took 2 bases from V and 6 from J; bases not matched to a gene: 19. CDR1 is GTSNPN, CDR2 SVGIG, per germline (reference sequence). This CDR3 has 17 amino acids. The CDR3 region is CAWSPSRGGLGEGEQYF. The CDR3 DNA is TGTGCCTGGAGTCCCTCCCGTGGCGGATTGGGGGAGGGCGAGCAGTACTTC.

The table lists this clonotype with a few counts. This chain uses TRBV20-1 with TRBJ1-4; D not resolved. Germline V CDR1 and CDR2: DFQATT, SNEGSKA (reference sequence). This CDR3 has 14 amino acids. V shed 5 bases and J shed 0 bases, with 10 bases lying between them. For the CDR3, the DNA is TGCAGTGCTGCCCGGACCGCAACTAATGAAAAACTGTTTTTT. This translates into CSAARTATNEKLFF.

This chain joins TRBV4-1 and TRBJ2-3; no clear D. Germline lookup yields CDR1 MGHRA and CDR2 YSYEKL. CDR3 length: 15 amino acids. The ends were cut back, 0 bases at V and 2 bases at J, with 9 bases in the middle. The CDR3: CASSQDSRHTDTQYF. In DNA form, the CDR3 reads TGCGCCAGCAGCCAAGATAGCAGACACACAGATACGCAGTATTTT.

This clonotype was seen ten or more times. J is TRBJ2-3 and V is TRBV28, with 7 bases aligning to TRBD2. Germline V gives CDR1 MDHEN, CDR2 SYDVKM. This CDR3 has 17 residues. J gave up 4 bases and V 0 bases, and 10 bases lay outside the gene matches. This CDR3 is CASSLWGVRTRADTQYF. CDR3 nucleotide sequence: TGTGCCAGCAGTTTATGGGGCGTGAGGACTAGGGCAGATACGCAGTATTTT. The entire variable domain, with the rest obtained from reference TRBV28 and TRBJ2-3, is as follows: DVKVTQSSRYLVKRTGEKVFLECVQDMDHENMFWYRQDPGLGLRLIYFSYDVKMKEKGDIPEGYSVSREKKERFSLILESASTNQTSMYLCASSLWGVRTRADTQYFGPGTRLTVL.

This clonotype was counted many times. The V call is TRBV12-3 or TRBV12-4, the J call TRBJ2-3, with a weak D call TRBD1 (6 bases). The CDR3 covers 15 residues. V was shortened by 4 bases and J by 4 bases, with 15 bases between the two germline ends. The CDR3 spells CASSSSQGPADTQYF. CDR3 DNA sequence: TGTGCCAGCAGTTCCTCTCAGGGGCCGGCAGATACGCAGTATTTT.

This clonotype came up a few times. The CDR3 loop is CASKSPQRRSNEQFF. DNA for the CDR3: TGTGCCAGCAAGAGCCCCCAGCGGCGGAGCAATGAGCAGTTCTTC. The rearrangement joins TRBV25-1 to TRBJ2-1; D might be TRBD2 (5 bases). The length of the CDR3 is 15 residues. Trimming took 7 bases from V and 6 from J, leaving 19 bases between them. Germline values: CDR1 MGHDK, CDR2 SYGVNS.